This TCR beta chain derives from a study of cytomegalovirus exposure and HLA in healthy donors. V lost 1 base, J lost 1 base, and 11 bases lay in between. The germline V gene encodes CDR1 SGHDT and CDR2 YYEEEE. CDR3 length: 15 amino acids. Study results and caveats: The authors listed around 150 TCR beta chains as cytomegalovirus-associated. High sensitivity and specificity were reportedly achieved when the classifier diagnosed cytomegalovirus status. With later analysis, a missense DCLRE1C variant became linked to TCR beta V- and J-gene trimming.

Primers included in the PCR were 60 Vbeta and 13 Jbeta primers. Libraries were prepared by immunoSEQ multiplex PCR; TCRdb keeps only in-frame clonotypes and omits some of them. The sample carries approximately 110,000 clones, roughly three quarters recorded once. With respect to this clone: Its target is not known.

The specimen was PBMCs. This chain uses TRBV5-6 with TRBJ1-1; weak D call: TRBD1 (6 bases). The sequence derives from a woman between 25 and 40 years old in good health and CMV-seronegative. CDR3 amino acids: CASSLRGRENTEAFF. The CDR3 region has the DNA TGTGCCAGCAGCTTGAGGGGGAGGGAGAACACTGAAGCTTTCTTT.